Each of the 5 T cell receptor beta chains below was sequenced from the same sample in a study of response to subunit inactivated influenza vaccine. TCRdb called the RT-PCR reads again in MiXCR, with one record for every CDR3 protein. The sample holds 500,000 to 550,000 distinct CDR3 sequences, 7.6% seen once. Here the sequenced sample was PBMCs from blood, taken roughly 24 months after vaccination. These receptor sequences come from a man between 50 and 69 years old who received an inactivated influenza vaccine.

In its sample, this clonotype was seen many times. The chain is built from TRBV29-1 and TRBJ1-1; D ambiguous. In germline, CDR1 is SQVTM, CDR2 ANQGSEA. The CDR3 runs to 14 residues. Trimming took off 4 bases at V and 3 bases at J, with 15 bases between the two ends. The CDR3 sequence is CSVVAASWDTEAFF. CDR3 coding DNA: TGCAGCGTTGTCGCGGCATCCTGGGACACTGAAGCTTTCTTT.

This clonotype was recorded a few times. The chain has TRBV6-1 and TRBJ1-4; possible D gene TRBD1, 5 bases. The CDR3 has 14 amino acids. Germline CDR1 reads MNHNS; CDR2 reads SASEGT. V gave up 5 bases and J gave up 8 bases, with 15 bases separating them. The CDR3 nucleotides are TGTGCCAGCAGTCCCGACACTTGGGGCGAAAAACTGTTTTTT. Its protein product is CASSPDTWGEKLFF.

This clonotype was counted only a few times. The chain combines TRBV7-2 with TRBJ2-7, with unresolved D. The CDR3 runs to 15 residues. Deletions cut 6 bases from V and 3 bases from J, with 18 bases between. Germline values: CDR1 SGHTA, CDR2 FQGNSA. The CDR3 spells CASSSDGRNNYEQYF. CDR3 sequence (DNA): TGTGCCAGCAGTTCGGACGGACGAAACAACTACGAGCAGTACTTC.

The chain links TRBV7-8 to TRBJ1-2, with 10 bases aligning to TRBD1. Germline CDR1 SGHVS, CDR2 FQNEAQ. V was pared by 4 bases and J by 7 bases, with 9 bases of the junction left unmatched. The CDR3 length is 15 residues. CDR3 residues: CASSYTGTGDVGYTF. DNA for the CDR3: TGTGCCAGCAGCTATACCGGGACAGGGGATGTTGGCTACACCTTC.

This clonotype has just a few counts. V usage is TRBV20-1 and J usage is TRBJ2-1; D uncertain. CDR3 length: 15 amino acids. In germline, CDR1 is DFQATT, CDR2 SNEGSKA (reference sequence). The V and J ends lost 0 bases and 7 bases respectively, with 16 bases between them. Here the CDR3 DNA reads TGCAGTGCTAGAGATTGGGCTAGTCGGGTTAATGAGCAGTTCTTC. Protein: CSARDWASRVNEQFF.